This TCR beta chain was sequenced during a study of response to subunit inactivated influenza vaccine. The CDR3 contains 17 residues. Germline V CDR1 and CDR2: LGHNA, YNFKEQ. Trimming took 2 bases from V and 5 from J; bases not matched to a gene: 9. MiXCR, applied by TCRdb to the RT-PCR reads, yields one record per CDR3 protein. Of 550,000 to 600,000 distinct CDR3 sequences detected, roughly 12% appear once; the ten largest clones hold roughly 10%. The sample consisted of PBMCs from blood, taken on the day of vaccination. The source of this sequence is a man aged 45 to 65 who received an inactivated influenza vaccine. The chain couples TRBV4-2 to TRBJ2-1; 10 nucleotides align to TRBD2. The CDR3: CASSQSQGLAGDNEQFF. In DNA, the CDR3 is TGTGCCAGCAGCCAAAGCCAAGGCCTAGCGGGAGACAATGAGCAGTTCTTC.